This T cell receptor (beta chain) originates from a study of blood T cell repertoires in COVID-19. Study in general: Italy, Spain and the United States were the sources of the convalescent and acute COVID-19 samples. PBMCs, B-cell-depleted T cells, or T cells provided the cDNA or gDNA that made up the material.

This CDR3 comprises 15 residues. Germline V gene lookup returns CDR1 SGDLS and CDR2 YYNGEE. V was shortened by 4 bases and J by 7 bases, with 17 bases between the two germline ends. Under the authors' procedure: Reference gene primer amplification yielded estimated nucleated cell counts. Produced via immunoSEQ multiplex PCR; TCRdb's table is partial and in-frame only. V and J calls and clone size are as listed in that table; D and trimming were resolved from the DNA. The table lists 45,000 to 50,000 clones, approximately 86% of them singletons. V gene TRBV9 combines with J gene TRBJ2-2; D may be TRBD2 (7 bases). The sequence derives from an elderly man in a cohort sampled during active COVID-19. The source material was peripheral blood. CDR3: CASSPSGGANGELFF. Here the CDR3 DNA reads TGTGCCAGCAGCCCCAGTGGGGGGGCGAACGGGGAGCTGTTTTTT.